The 18 T cell receptor beta chains below were found in one sample sequenced in a study of blood T cell repertoires in COVID-19. Only in-frame clones appear in the TCRdb table, and some are missing; sequencing was by immunoSEQ multiplex PCR. The sample contains 200,000 to 300,000 clones, around 87% of which appear only once. The sequencing sample was made of peripheral blood. Receptors originate from a woman aged 55 to 70 with COVID-19, enrolled during active disease.

This chain joins TRBV7-9 and TRBJ1-1; 8 bases match TRBD1. This CDR3 has 15 amino acids. Trimming at V came to 5 bases and at J to 4 bases, leaving 9 bases not matched to a gene. Germline-derived CDR1 and CDR2 are SEHNR and FQNEAQ (reference sequence). CDR3 sequence (DNA): TGTGCCAGCAGCCCCCCGGACAGGGTGGGCACTGAAGCTTTCTTT. Residues: CASSPPDRVGTEAFF.

The chain carries TRBV19 and TRBJ2-3; 10 nucleotides match TRBD2. CDR3 size: 15 residues. Germline V gives CDR1 LNHDA, CDR2 SQIVND (reference sequence). Trimming took 3 bases from V and 4 from J; bases not matched to a gene: 4. CDR3 sequence (DNA): TGTGCCAGTAGTATGCCTAGCGGGAGCTCAGATACGCAGTATTTT. Translated, it gives CASSMPSGSSDTQYF.

The rearrangement joins TRBV11-3 to TRBJ2-1; 9 bases agree with TRBD2. The CDR3 contains 17 residues. Looked up from germline, CDR1 is SGHNT and CDR2 is YENEEA. Germline trimming cut 5 bases from V and 2 bases from J; bases unmatched to any gene: 10. CDR3 in DNA: TGTGCCAGCAGCACCCAGACTAGCGGAAAAGCCTACAATGAGCAGTTCTTC. This codes for CASSTQTSGKAYNEQFF.

The chain links TRBV20-1 to TRBJ1-5; D not resolved. Germline values: CDR1 DFQATT, CDR2 SNEGSKA (reference sequence). This CDR3 contains 15 residues. The V end lost 3 bases, the J end lost 7 bases, and 19 bases lay between the germline ends. The CDR3 DNA reads TGCAGTGCTAGTCGAACAGCGGCTACTCCCCAGCCCCAGCATTTT. It encodes CSASRTAATPQPQHF.

The chain's CDR3 is CASSIGRQSDGTEAFF. In DNA, the CDR3 is TGCGCCAGCAGCATTGGAAGACAGTCCGACGGTACTGAAGCTTTCTTT. The chain recombines TRBV5-1 with TRBJ1-1, with TRBD1 as a possible D gene (5 bases). Trimming pared 4 bases from V and 5 bases from J, leaving 21 bases between. The germline gives CDR1 SGHRS, CDR2 YFSETQ. There are 16 residues in the CDR3.

This chain uses TRBV25-1 with TRBJ1-2, with 7 bases fitting TRBD1. This CDR3 spans 15 amino acids. J gave up 7 bases and V 4 bases, and 12 bases lay outside the gene matches. The germline V gene has CDR1 MGHDK and CDR2 SYGVNS. The CDR3 nucleotides read TGTGCCAGCAGTGCTCTGCAGGGGGACAGAGCTGGCTACACCTTC. It is translated as CASSALQGDRAGYTF.

The chain employs TRBV5-3 and TRBJ1-5; D unresolved. Being an ORF, TRBV5-3 has a function that is uncertain. V was shortened by 5 bases and J by 9 bases, with 21 bases between the two germline ends. The CDR3 loop spans 15 amino acids. In DNA form, the CDR3 reads TGTGCCAGAAGACCCCAAGGGAGGTGCGGGTCGCCCCAGCATTTT. It translates to CARRPQGRCGSPQHF.

This clone showed up just once. The chain joins TRBV6-6 to TRBJ1-2, with no clear D. Germline lookup yields CDR1 MNHNY and CDR2 SVGAGI (reference sequence). This CDR3 comprises 14 residues. The V gene lost 5 bases and the J gene lost 2 bases, with 12 bases spanning the gap. The CDR3 nucleotides read TGTGCCAGCAGTACCCGGGCGGGGAACTATGGCTACACCTTC. It is translated as CASSTRAGNYGYTF.

The J gene is TRBJ1-2, the V gene TRBV5-1; D call uncertain. Trimming cost V 4 bases and J 3 bases, with 7 bases left between them. The CDR3 spans 12 residues. The V gene's germline CDR1 is SGHRS and CDR2 YFSETQ. The CDR3 nucleotides read TGCGCCAGCAGCCAACTCGACTATGGCTACACCTTC. Its protein product is CASSQLDYGYTF. Based on the CDR3 plus reference TRBV5-1 and TRBJ1-2, the full variable domain is KAGVTQTPRYLIKTRGQQVTLSCSPISGHRSVSWYQQTPGQGLQFLFEYFSETQRNKGNFPGRFSGRQFSNSRSEMNVSTLELGDSALYLCASSQLDYGYTFGSGTRLTVV.

This clone was detected only once. J is TRBJ1-1 and V is TRBV10-3, with 7 bases lining up with TRBD1. Germline loops: CDR1 ENHRY, CDR2 SYGVKD. After removal of 5 bases from V and 1 base from J, the junction contained 10 bases not matched to a gene. This CDR3 region has 16 residues. DNA of the CDR3: TGTGCCATCAGTCTAAAAGGGGGCCGCGAGAACACTGAAGCTTTCTTT. As protein: CAISLKGGRENTEAFF.

The chain is built from TRBV3-1 (or the pseudogene TRBV3-2) and TRBJ1-3; the D is unclear. The V gene's germline CDR1 is LGHDT and CDR2 YNNKEL (reference sequence). This CDR3 is 15 amino acids long. V lost 0 bases to trimming and J lost 4 bases, with 10 bases between them. The CDR3 region is CASSQDARKGNTIYF. The CDR3 DNA follows: TGTGCCAGCAGCCAAGATGCCAGGAAAGGAAACACCATATATTTT.

The V call is TRBV28, the J call TRBJ1-1, with D hard to call. This CDR3 has 14 amino acids. Per the germline V gene, CDR1 is MDHEN and CDR2 is SYDVKM. The V gene lost 0 bases and the J gene lost 1 base, with 6 bases spanning the gap. CDR3: CASSLWAGNTEAFF. The CDR3 region has the DNA TGTGCCAGCAGTTTATGGGCGGGGAACACTGAAGCTTTCTTT.

This chain connects TRBV7-3 to TRBJ1-4, with 7 bases that match TRBD1. Germline V CDR1 and CDR2: SGHTA, FQGTGA. This CDR3 spans 18 amino acids. V shed 5 bases and J 0 bases; nucleotides not matched to a gene: 12. In DNA, the CDR3 is TGTGCCAGCAGCGTAGGGGGGACAGACACTGCAACTAATGAAAAACTGTTTTTT. It encodes CASSVGGTDTATNEKLFF.

The chain combines TRBV28 with TRBJ1-4; D call uncertain. The germline V and J ends were trimmed by 7 bases and 6 bases, with 18 bases remaining between them. The CDR3 contains 15 residues. The germline gives CDR1 MDHEN, CDR2 SYDVKM. The CDR3: CASIAQRAGDEKLFF. The CDR3 DNA follows: TGTGCCAGCATAGCTCAGAGGGCCGGGGATGAAAAACTGTTTTTT.

The chain joins TRBV30 to TRBJ1-2; possibly TRBD1 for D (5 bases). V was clipped by 3 bases and J by 2 bases, with 19 bases between them. In germline, CDR1 is GTSNPN, CDR2 SVGIG (reference sequence). This CDR3 has 16 residues. In DNA form, the CDR3 reads TGTGCCTGGAGCGACGGGGGAGGAGGTTCGAACTATGGCTACACCTTC. Its protein is CAWSDGGGGSNYGYTF. Using reference TRBV30 and TRBJ1-2 for the parts outside the CDR3, the full variable domain is SQTIHQWPATLVQPVGSPLSLECTVEGTSNPNLYWYRQAAGRGLQLLFYSVGIGQISSEVPQNLSASRPQDRQFILSSKKLLLSDSGFYLCAWSDGGGGSNYGYTFGSGTRLTVV.

Here the CDR3 DNA reads TGTGCCAGCAGCTTAGGGGGGCTGAAGCCCCAGCATTTT. Amino acid sequence: CASSLGGLKPQHF. This sequence joins TRBV7-2 and TRBJ1-5; weak D call: TRBD1 (6 bases). V lost 1 base, J lost 8 bases, and 9 bases lay in between. Germline assignment: CDR1 SGHTA and CDR2 FQGNSA. CDR3 length: 13 amino acids.

The chain carries TRBV5-8 and TRBJ2-5, with 8 bases that match TRBD2. V dropped 3 bases and J dropped 2; count of bases not matched to a gene: 6. The CDR3 totals 15 residues. The V gene's germline CDR1 is SGHTS and CDR2 YDEGEE. The CDR3 loop reads CASSSHGTSQETQYF. CDR3 nucleotide sequence: TGTGCCAGCAGCTCACACGGGACTAGTCAAGAGACCCAGTACTTC.

V usage is TRBV10-3 and J usage is TRBJ1-1, with TRBD1 matching over 7 bases. With 7 bases clipped from V and 4 bases from J, the junction kept 6 bases outside the gene matches. From germline, CDR1 is ENHRY and CDR2 SYGVKD. CDR3 length: 13 residues. CDR3 loop: CAINTPGGTEAFF. CDR3 bases: TGTGCCATCAATACACCAGGGGGCACTGAAGCTTTCTTT.